Shown below are 14 T cell receptor beta chains from a single sample sequenced in a study of blood T cell repertoires in COVID-19. The data were produced by immunoSEQ multiplex PCR, yet TCRdb's version contains in-frame clones alone and is incomplete. The sample holds around 150,000 clones; roughly 85% are singletons and the top ten take under 8.5%. Sequences were obtained from peripheral blood. These receptors all stem from a woman aged 55-69 years with COVID-19, enrolled during active disease.

V usage is TRBV6-5 and J usage is TRBJ1-5, with D hard to call. Germline-derived CDR1 and CDR2 are MNHEY and SVGAGI. The CDR3 runs 13 residues. Trimming cost V 6 bases and J 4 bases, with 10 bases left between them. CDR3 bases: TGTGCCAGCAGGGTGACTCAAAATCAGCCCCAGCATTTT. It yields the protein CASRVTQNQPQHF.

The rearrangement links TRBV5-8 to TRBJ1-5; 9 bases map to TRBD1. The germline V gene encodes CDR1 SGHTS and CDR2 YDEGEE. J gave up 6 bases and V 4 bases, and 5 bases lay outside the gene matches. CDR3 size: 14 residues. CDR3 in amino acids: CASSQDRGSQPQHF. The CDR3 region has the DNA TGTGCCAGCAGCCAAGACAGGGGGAGTCAGCCCCAGCATTTT.

This chain uses TRBV6-5 with TRBJ1-1, with 9 bases matching TRBD1. V dropped 3 bases and J dropped 8; count of bases not matched to a gene: 10. CDR3 size: 15 residues. Germline V gives CDR1 MNHEY, CDR2 SVGAGI. The CDR3 DNA reads TGTGCCAGCAGTTATACCGGGACAGGGTACTCGGAAGCTTTCTTT. It encodes CASSYTGTGYSEAFF.

This clone was counted a few times. An end of the junction does not agree with germline; a read error may underlie this. The chain links TRBV3-1 (or the pseudogene TRBV3-2) to TRBJ1-2; 10 bases line up with TRBD1. Germline values: CDR1 LGHDT, CDR2 YNNKEL (reference sequence). The CDR3 runs 17 residues. The CDR3 DNA reads TGTGCCAGCAGCACTCCTCTGCGCGGGACAGGGGATGCGCACGCCACTTTC. Residues: CASSTPLRGTGDAHATF.

The genes are TRBV28 and TRBJ1-4; no definite D call. Germline V CDR1 and CDR2: MDHEN, SYDVKM. CDR3 length: 13 amino acids. Deletions cut 6 bases from V and 8 bases from J, with 13 bases between. In DNA, the CDR3 is TGTGCCAGCAGGGAGCTCTCGTCCGAAAAACTGTTTTTT. It encodes CASRELSSEKLFF.

This clone was seen only once. The CDR3 is CASSWGGANYGYTF. As DNA, the CDR3 is TGTGCCAGTAGCTGGGGGGGAGCTAACTATGGCTACACCTTC. V and J are TRBV19 and TRBJ1-2, with a weak D call TRBD1 (5 bases). Deletions cut 6 bases from V and 0 bases from J, with 11 bases between. This CDR3 has 14 amino acids. CDR1 and CDR2 (germline): LNHDA, SQIVND (reference sequence).

The CDR3 sequence is CATSDFPENQPQHF. CDR3 DNA: TGTGCCACCAGTGATTTCCCAGAAAATCAGCCCCAGCATTTT. The chain carries TRBV24-1 and TRBJ1-5; D is uncertain. The CDR3 contains 14 residues. V was trimmed by 1 base and J by 4 bases, leaving 7 bases between them. Germline-derived CDR1 and CDR2 are KGHDR and SFDVKD.

Notes on this clone: The same CDR3 arises from other DNA sequences in this sample as well. V gene TRBV25-1 combines with J gene TRBJ1-1; 7 bases are a match to TRBD1. Germline V lookup: CDR1 MGHDK, CDR2 SYGVNS. The CDR3 sequence is 15 residues long. The V and J ends lost 4 bases and 1 base, in that order; junction bases with no gene match: 6. This CDR3 is CASSVSGGKNTEAFF. The DNA of the CDR3 is TGTGCCAGCAGTGTTTCAGGGGGAAAGAACACTGAAGCTTTCTTT. The whole variable domain, remainder taken from reference TRBV25-1 and TRBJ1-1, is EADIYQTPRYLVIGTGKKITLECSQTMGHDKMYWYQQDPGMELHLIHYSYGVNSTEKGDLSSESTVSRIRTEHFPLTLESARPSHTSQYLCASSVSGGKNTEAFFGQGTRLTVV.

This clone was counted between two and nine times. The genes are TRBV5-6 and TRBJ1-6; 7 bases are shared with TRBD1. This CDR3 has 15 amino acids. V lost 1 base to trimming and J lost 8 bases; unmatched junction nucleotides: 6. Germline V gene data show CDR1 as SGHDT and CDR2 as YYEEEE. The CDR3 loop reads CASSLIRQGDSPLHF. CDR3 sequence (DNA): TGTGCCAGCAGCTTGATTAGGCAGGGGGATTCACCCCTCCACTTT. Filled out from reference TRBV5-6 and TRBJ1-6, the complete variable domain reads DAGVTQSPTHLIKTRGQQVTLRCSPKSGHDTVSWYQQALGQGPQFIFQYYEEEERQRGNFPDRFSGHQFPNYSSELNVNALLLGDSALYLCASSLIRQGDSPLHFGNGTRLTVT.

The rearrangement joins TRBV7-3 to TRBJ1-1, with 8 bases aligning to TRBD1. CDR1 is SGHTA and CDR2 is FQGTGA in the germline V gene. The CDR3 extends over 13 amino acids. Trimming took 2 bases from V and 7 from J; bases not matched to a gene: 3. Here the CDR3 reads CASSLSGGSEAFF. The CDR3 DNA follows: TGTGCCAGCAGCTTATCAGGGGGCAGTGAAGCTTTCTTT.

The chain uses TRBV19 and TRBJ1-4, with D maybe TRBD1 (5 bases). This CDR3 is 14 amino acids long. V lost 3 bases, J lost 9 bases, and 14 bases lay in between. CDR1 is LNHDA and CDR2 is SQIVND in the germline V gene (reference sequence). As DNA, the CDR3 is TGTGCCAGTAGTATTTTGCCGGGGACTCAAAAACTGTTTTTT. This gives the protein CASSILPGTQKLFF. Together with reference TRBV19 and TRBJ1-4, the CDR3 gives the full variable domain: DGGITQSPKYLFRKEGQNVTLSCEQNLNHDAMYWYRQDPGQGLRLIYYSQIVNDFQKGDIAEGYSVSREKKESFPLTVTSAQKNPTAFYLCASSILPGTQKLFFGSGTQLSVL.

V gene TRBV28 combines with J gene TRBJ1-5, with 10 positions matching TRBD1. The ends lost 9 bases at V and 6 bases at J; junction bases unmatched: 8. The CDR3 runs 14 residues. Germline CDR1 and CDR2: MDHEN and SYDVKM. CDR3 DNA: TGTGCCAGTTGGGACAGGGGAGATGGTCAGCCCCAGCATTTT. As protein: CASWDRGDGQPQHF. Using reference TRBV28 and TRBJ1-5 for the parts outside the CDR3, the full variable domain is DVKVTQSSRYLVKRTGEKVFLECVQDMDHENMFWYRQDPGLGLRLIYFSYDVKMKEKGDIPEGYSVSREKKERFSLILESASTNQTSMYLCASWDRGDGQPQHFGDGTRLSIL.

CDR3 in DNA: TGCAGCGTTGACTTCGGACAGGGGGCTATCGGTGAGCAGTTCTTC. Translating gives CSVDFGQGAIGEQFF. The rearrangement joins TRBV29-1 to TRBJ2-1; TRBD1 matches at 11 bases. With 3 bases clipped from V and 9 bases from J, the junction kept 10 bases outside the gene matches. The CDR3 is made up of 15 amino acids. CDR1 and CDR2 (germline): SQVTM, ANQGSEA.

This clone was observed once. This rearrangement joins TRBV18 to TRBJ2-5; 9 positions match TRBD1. This CDR3 has 13 residues. V shed 3 bases, J shed 6 bases, and the junction held 2 bases outside the gene matches. CDR1 and CDR2 (germline): KGHSH, LQKENI. CDR3: CASSPDRGKTQYF. CDR3 nucleotides: TGTGCCAGCTCACCGGACAGGGGAAAGACCCAGTACTTC.